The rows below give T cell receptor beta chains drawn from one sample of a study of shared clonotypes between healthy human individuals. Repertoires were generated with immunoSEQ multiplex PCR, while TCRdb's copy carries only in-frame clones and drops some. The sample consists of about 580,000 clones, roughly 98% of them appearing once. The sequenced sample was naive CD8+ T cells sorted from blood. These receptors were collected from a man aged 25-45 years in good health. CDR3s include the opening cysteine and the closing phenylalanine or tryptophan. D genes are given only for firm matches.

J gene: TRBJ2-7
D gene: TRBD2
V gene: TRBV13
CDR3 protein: CASSPAGGTISYEQYF
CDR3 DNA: TGTGCCAGCAGCCCAGCGGGAGGTACGATATCCTACGAGCAGTACTTC

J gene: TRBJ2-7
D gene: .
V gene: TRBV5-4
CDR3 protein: CASSFYPTASSYEQYF
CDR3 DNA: TGTGCCAGCAGTTTTTACCCCACGGCTAGCTCCTACGAGCAGTACTTC

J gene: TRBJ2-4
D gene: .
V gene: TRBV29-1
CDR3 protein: CSVEARAGDIQYF
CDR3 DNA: TGCAGCGTTGAAGCGCGGGCAGGAGACATTCAGTACTTC

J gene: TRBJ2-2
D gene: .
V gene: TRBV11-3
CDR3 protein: CASSLAQPLNTGELFF
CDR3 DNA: TGTGCCAGCAGCTTAGCCCAACCTTTGAACACCGGGGAGCTGTTTTTT

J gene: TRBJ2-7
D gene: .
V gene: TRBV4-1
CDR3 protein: CASSQEPGYEQYF
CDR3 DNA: TGCGCCAGCAGCCAAGAGCCGGGGTACGAGCAGTACTTC

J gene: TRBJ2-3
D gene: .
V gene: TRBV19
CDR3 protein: CASSMVDTQYF
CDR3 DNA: TGTGCCAGTAGTATGGTGGATACGCAGTATTTT

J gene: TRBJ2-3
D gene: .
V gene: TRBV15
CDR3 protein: CATSKPGELEDTQYF
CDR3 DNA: TGTGCCACCAGCAAGCCGGGTGAGTTAGAAGATACGCAGTATTTT

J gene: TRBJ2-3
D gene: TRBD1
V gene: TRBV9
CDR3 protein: CASSVFGQGPDTQYF
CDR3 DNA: TGTGCCAGCAGCGTATTTGGACAGGGTCCCGATACGCAGTATTTT

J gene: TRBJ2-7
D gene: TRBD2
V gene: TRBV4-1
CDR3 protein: CASSHVAGGYEQYF
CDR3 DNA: TGCGCCAGCAGCCACGTAGCGGGAGGTTACGAGCAGTACTTC

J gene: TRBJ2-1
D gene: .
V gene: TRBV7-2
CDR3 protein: CASSLEGTDGNEQFF
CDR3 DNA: TGTGCCAGCAGCTTAGAAGGGACTGACGGCAATGAGCAGTTCTTC

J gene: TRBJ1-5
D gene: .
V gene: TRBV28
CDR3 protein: CASSLWGSNSNQPQHF
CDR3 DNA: TGTGCCAGCAGTTTATGGGGGTCTAACAGCAATCAGCCCCAGCATTTT

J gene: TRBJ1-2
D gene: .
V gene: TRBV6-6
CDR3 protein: CASSYSLFHGYTF
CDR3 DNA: TGTGCCAGCAGTTACTCTCTGTTCCATGGCTACACCTTC

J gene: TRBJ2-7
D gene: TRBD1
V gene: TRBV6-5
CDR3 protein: CASSFHRGYYEQYF
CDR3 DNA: TGTGCCAGCAGTTTCCACAGGGGTTACTACGAGCAGTACTTC

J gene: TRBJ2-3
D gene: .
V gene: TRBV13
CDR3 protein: CASSLGTDTQYF
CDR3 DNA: TGTGCCAGCAGCTTGGGCACAGATACGCAGTATTTT

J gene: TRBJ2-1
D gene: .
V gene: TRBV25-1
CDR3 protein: CASSDRRYNEQFF
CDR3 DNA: TGTGCCAGCAGTGACCGCAGATACAATGAGCAGTTCTTC